The clone carrying this T cell receptor beta chain came up once. In the original analysis: Amplifying reference gene primers gave estimates of nucleated cell counts. Assay: immunoSEQ multiplex PCR; the TCRdb copy retains only in-frame clones and omits some. The D gene and trimming were derived from the DNA, and the V and J assignments and clone size from that table. The data contain 95,000 or so clones, approximately 91% of them singletons. The V gene lost 5 bases and the J gene lost 5 bases, with 19 bases spanning the gap. This CDR3 comprises 16 residues. Germline-derived CDR1 and CDR2 are SGHTA and FQGNSA. The data belong to a study of blood T cell repertoires in COVID-19. Study details: Acute and convalescent COVID-19 samples came from the United States, Italy and Spain. Sources were T cells, B-cell-depleted T cells, or PBMCs; the material itself was cDNA or gDNA.

The sequencing input was peripheral blood. This TCR was recovered from an older woman with acute or convalescent COVID-19. The chain uses TRBV7-2 and TRBJ2-1, with TRBD2 as a possible D gene (6 bases). The CDR3 loop is CASSPRLVLTDNEQFF. In DNA form, the CDR3 reads TGTGCCAGCAGCCCTCGACTAGTGTTAACCGACAATGAGCAGTTCTTC.